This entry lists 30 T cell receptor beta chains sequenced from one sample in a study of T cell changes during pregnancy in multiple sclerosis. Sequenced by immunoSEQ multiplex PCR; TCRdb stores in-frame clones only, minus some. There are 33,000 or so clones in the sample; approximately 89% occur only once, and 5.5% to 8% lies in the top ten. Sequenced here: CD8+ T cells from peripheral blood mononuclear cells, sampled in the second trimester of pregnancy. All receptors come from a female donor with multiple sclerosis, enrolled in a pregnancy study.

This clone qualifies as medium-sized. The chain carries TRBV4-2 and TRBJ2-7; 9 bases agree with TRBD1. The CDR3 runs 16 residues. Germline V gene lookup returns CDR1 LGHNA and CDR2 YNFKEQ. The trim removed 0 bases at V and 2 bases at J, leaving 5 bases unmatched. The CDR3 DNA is TGTGCCAGCAGCCAAGAAGTCGGGGACAGGGCCTACGAGCAGTACTTC. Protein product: CASSQEVGDRAYEQYF.

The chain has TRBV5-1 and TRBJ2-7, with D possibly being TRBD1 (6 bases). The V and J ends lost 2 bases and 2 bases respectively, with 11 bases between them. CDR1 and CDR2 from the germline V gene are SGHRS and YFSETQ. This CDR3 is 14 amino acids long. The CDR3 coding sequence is TGCGCCAGCAGCTTAAGTACAGGGACCTACGAGCAGTACTTC. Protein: CASSLSTGTYEQYF.

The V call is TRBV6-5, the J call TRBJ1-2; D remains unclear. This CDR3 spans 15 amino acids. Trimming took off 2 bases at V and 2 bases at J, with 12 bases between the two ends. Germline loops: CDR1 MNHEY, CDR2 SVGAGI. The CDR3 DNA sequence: TGTGCCAGCAGTTACGCCCACCAGTTAAACTATGGCTACACCTTC. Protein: CASSYAHQLNYGYTF.

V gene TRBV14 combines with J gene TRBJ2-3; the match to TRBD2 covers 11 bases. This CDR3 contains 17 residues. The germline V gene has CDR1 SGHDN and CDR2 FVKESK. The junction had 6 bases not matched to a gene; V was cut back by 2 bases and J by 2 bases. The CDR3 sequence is CASSQRLAGGPTDTQYF. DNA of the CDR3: TGTGCCAGCAGCCAACGGCTAGCGGGAGGCCCCACAGATACGCAGTATTTT.

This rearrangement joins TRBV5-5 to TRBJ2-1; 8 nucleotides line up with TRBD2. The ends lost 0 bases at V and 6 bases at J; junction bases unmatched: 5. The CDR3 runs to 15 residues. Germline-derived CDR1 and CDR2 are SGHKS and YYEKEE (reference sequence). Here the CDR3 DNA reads TGTGCCAGCAGCTTGGCAGCGGGAGTCGCCAATGAGCAGTTCTTC. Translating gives CASSLAAGVANEQFF.

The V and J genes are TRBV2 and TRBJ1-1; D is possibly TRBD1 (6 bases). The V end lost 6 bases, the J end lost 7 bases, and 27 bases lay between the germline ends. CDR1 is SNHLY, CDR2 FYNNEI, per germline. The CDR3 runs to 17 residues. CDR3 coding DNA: TGTGCCAGCAGGACTGGGGACCGGGACATTGGGGCCCTTGAAGCTTTCTTT. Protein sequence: CASRTGDRDIGALEAFF.

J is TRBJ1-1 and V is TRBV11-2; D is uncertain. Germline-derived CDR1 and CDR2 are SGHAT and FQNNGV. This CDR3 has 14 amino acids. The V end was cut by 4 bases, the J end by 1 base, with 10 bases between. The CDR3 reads CASSSIIANTEAFF. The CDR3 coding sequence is TGTGCCAGCAGCTCTATAATCGCGAACACTGAAGCTTTCTTT.

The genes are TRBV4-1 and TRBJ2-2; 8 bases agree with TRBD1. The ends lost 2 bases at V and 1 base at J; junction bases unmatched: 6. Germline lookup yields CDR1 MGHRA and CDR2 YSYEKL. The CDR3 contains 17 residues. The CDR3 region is CASSQLIQGENTGELFF. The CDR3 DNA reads TGCGCCAGCAGCCAACTAATACAGGGGGAGAACACCGGGGAGCTGTTTTTT.

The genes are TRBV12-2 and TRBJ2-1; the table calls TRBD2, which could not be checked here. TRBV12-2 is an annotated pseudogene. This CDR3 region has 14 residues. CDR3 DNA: TGTGCAAGTCGCCGCCGTAGCTCCTACAATGAGCAGTTCTTC. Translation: CASRRRSSYNEQFF.

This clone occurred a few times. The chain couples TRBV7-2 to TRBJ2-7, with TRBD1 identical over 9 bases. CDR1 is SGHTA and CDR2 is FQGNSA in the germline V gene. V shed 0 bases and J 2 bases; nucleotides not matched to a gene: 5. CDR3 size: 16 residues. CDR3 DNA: TGTGCCAGCAGCTTAGCCTCCGGGACAGGGACCTACGAGCAGTACTTC. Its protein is CASSLASGTGTYEQYF.

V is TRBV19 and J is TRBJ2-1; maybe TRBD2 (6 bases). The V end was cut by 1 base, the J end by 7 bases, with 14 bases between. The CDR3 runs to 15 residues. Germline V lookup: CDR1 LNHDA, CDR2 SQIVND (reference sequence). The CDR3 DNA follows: TGTGCCAGTAGTATAGTTAGCGGACCTCCGAATGAGCAGTTCTTC. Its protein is CASSIVSGPPNEQFF.

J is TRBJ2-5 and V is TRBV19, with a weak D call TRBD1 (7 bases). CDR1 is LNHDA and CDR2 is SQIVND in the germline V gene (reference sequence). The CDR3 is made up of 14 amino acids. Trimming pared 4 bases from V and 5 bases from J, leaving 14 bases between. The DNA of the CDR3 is TGTGCCAGTAGTACCCCAGGGGGGATCGAGACCCAGTACTTC. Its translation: CASSTPGGIETQYF.

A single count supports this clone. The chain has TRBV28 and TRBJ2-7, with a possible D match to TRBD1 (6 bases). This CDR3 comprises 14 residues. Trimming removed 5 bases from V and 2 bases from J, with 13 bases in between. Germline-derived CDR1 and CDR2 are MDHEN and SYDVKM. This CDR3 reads CASSPLDRTYEQYF. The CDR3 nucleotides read TGTGCCAGCAGTCCCTTAGACAGGACCTACGAGCAGTACTTC. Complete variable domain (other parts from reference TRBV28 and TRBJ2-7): DVKVTQSSRYLVKRTGEKVFLECVQDMDHENMFWYRQDPGLGLRLIYFSYDVKMKEKGDIPEGYSVSREKKERFSLILESASTNQTSMYLCASSPLDRTYEQYFGPGTRLTVT.

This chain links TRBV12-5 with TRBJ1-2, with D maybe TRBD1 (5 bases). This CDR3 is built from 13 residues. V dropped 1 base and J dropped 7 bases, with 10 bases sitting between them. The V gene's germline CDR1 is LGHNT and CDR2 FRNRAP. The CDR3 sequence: CASGLEGQGGYTF. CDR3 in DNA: TGTGCTAGTGGTTTGGAGGGGCAAGGTGGCTACACCTTC.

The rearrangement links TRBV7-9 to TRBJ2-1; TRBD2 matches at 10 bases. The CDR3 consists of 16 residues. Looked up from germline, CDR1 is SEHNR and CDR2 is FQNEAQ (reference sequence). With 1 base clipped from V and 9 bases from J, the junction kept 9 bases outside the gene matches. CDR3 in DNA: TGTGCCAGCAGCTTAGTCCCTCTAGCGGGAGCAACTGAGCAGTTCTTC. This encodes CASSLVPLAGATEQFF.

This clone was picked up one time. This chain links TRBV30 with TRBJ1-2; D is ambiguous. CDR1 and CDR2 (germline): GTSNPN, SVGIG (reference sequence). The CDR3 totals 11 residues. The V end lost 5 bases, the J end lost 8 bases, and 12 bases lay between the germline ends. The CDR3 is CAWLGVEGYTF. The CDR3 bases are TGTGCCTGGTTGGGAGTTGAGGGCTACACCTTC. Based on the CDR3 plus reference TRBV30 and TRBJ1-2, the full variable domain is SQTIHQWPATLVQPVGSPLSLECTVEGTSNPNLYWYRQAAGRGLQLLFYSVGIGQISSEVPQNLSASRPQDRQFILSSKKLLLSDSGFYLCAWLGVEGYTFGSGTRLTVV.

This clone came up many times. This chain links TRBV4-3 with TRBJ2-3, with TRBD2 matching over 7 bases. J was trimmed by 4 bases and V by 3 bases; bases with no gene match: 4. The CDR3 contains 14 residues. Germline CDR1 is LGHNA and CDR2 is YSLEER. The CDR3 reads CASSHSREPDTQYF. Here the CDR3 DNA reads TGCGCCAGCAGCCATTCGCGGGAGCCAGATACGCAGTATTTT.

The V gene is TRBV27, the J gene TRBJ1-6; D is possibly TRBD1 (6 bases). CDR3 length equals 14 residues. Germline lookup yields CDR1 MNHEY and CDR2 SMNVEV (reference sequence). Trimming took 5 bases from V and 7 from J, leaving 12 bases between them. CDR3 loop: CASSNRELNSPLHF. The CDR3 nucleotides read TGTGCCAGCAGTAACAGGGAGTTAAATTCACCCCTCCACTTT.

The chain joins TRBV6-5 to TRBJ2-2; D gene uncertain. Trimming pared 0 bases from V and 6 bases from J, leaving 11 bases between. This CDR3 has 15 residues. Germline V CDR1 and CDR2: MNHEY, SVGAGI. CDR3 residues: CASSYSVVEPGELFF. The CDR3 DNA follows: TGTGCCAGCAGTTACTCGGTAGTCGAGCCCGGGGAGCTGTTTTTT.

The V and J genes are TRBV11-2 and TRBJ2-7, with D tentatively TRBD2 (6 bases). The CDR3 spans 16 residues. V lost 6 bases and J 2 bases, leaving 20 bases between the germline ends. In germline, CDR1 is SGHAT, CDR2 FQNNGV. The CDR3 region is CASRGESGTYPYEQYF. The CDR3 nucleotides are TGTGCCAGCAGGGGAGAGTCCGGGACTTATCCCTACGAGCAGTACTTC.

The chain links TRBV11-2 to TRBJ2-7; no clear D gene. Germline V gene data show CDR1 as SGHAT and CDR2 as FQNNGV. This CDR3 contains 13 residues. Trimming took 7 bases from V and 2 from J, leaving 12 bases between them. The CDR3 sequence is CASKPLEAYEQYF. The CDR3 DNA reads TGTGCCAGCAAACCCCTCGAGGCCTACGAGCAGTACTTC.

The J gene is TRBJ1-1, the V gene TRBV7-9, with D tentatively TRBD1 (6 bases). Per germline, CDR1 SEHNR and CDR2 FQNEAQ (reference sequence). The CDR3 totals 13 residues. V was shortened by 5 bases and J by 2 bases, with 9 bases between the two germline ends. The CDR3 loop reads CASSGQSNTEAFF. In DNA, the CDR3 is TGTGCCAGCAGCGGACAGAGCAACACTGAAGCTTTCTTT. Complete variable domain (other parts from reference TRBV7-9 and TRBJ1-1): DTGVSQNPRHKITKRGQNVTFRCDPISEHNRLYWYRQTLGQGPEFLTYFQNEAQLEKSRLLSDRFSAERPKGSFSTLEIQRTEQGDSAMYLCASSGQSNTEAFFGQGTRLTVV.

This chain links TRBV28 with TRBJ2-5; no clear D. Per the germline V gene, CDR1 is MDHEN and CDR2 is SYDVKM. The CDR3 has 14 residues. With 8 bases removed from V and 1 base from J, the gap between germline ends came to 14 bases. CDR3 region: CASCDNRAQETQYF. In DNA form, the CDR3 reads TGTGCCAGCTGTGACAATAGAGCCCAAGAGACCCAGTACTTC. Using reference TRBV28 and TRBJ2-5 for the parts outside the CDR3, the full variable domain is DVKVTQSSRYLVKRTGEKVFLECVQDMDHENMFWYRQDPGLGLRLIYFSYDVKMKEKGDIPEGYSVSREKKERFSLILESASTNQTSMYLCASCDNRAQETQYFGPGTRLLVL.

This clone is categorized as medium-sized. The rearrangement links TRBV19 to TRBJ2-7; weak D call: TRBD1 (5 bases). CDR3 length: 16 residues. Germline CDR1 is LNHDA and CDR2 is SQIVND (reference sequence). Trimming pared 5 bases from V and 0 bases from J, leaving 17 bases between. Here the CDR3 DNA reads TGTGCCAGTAGTCGGTTTGAAGGAGACAGCTCCTACGAGCAGTACTTC. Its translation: CASSRFEGDSSYEQYF.

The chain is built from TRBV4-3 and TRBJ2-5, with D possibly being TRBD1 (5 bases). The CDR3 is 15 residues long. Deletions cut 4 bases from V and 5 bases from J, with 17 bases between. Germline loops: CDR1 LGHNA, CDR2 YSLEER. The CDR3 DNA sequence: TGCGCCAGCAGCCCCTTTTTAGGGGATAGGGAGACCCAGTACTTC. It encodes CASSPFLGDRETQYF.

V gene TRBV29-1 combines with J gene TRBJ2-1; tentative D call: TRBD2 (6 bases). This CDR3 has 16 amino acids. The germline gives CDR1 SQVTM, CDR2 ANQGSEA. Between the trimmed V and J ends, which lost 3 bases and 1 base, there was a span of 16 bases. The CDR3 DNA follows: TGCAGCGTTGAGGGCGGGGCAGGGCTTTCCTACAATGAGCAGTTCTTC. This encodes CSVEGGAGLSYNEQFF.

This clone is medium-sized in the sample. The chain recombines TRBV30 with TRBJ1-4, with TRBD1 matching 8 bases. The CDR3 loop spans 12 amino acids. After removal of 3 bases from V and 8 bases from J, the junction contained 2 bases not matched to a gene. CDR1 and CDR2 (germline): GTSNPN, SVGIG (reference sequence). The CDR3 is CAWSRGREKLFF. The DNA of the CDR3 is TGTGCCTGGAGCAGGGGGCGCGAAAAACTGTTTTTT. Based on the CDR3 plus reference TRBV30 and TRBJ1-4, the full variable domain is SQTIHQWPATLVQPVGSPLSLECTVEGTSNPNLYWYRQAAGRGLQLLFYSVGIGQISSEVPQNLSASRPQDRQFILSSKKLLLSDSGFYLCAWSRGREKLFFGSGTQLSVL.

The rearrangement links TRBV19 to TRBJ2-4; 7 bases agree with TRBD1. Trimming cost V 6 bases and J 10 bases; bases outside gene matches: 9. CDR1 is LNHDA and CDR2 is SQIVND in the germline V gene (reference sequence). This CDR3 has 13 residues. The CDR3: CASRHFDRDIQYF. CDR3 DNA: TGTGCCAGTAGGCATTTCGACAGGGATATTCAGTACTTC.

CDR3 sequence reads: CASSHNFGQGLPEQYF. For the CDR3, the DNA is TGCGCCAGCAGCCACAACTTCGGACAGGGGCTCCCGGAGCAGTACTTC. The chain is built from TRBV4-3 and TRBJ2-7, with 9 bases that match TRBD1. J lost 7 bases, V lost 3 bases, and 13 bases had no gene match. From germline, CDR1 is LGHNA and CDR2 YSLEER. The CDR3 has 16 amino acids.

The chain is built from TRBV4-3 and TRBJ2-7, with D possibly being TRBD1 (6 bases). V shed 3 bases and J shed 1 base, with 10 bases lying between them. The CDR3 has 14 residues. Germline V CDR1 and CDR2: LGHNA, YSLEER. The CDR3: CASSQGGTSYEQYF. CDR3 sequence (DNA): TGCGCCAGCAGCCAGGGTGGGACATCCTACGAGCAGTACTTC.